The rows below give T cell receptor beta chains drawn from one sample of a study of blood T cell repertoires in COVID-19. Profiling relied on immunoSEQ multiplex PCR, and the TCRdb table lists in-frame clones only, not all of them. This table has roughly 100,000 clones, about two thirds appearing once. Sequencing was performed on peripheral blood. The receptor source for this set is a human donor with acute or convalescent COVID-19. The donor label of this sample is uncertain. The conserved cysteine and the conserved F or W are not part of the CDR3 here. The order of the fields is D gene, CDR3 length, J gene, V gene, CDR3 protein. A D gene is named only where the DNA matches it firmly.

>TRBD1|12|TRBJ1-4|TRBV30
ASRDSATNEKLF
>TRBD1|13|TRBJ1-6|TRBV6-5
ASSRRGTGGSPLH
>TRBD2|12|TRBJ2-3|TRBV7-9
ASSLGGGKDTQY
>TRBD1|14|TRBJ2-6|TRBV5-8
ASSPRDRAGANVLT
>TRBD1|10|TRBJ2-3|TRBV24-1
ATGQGTDTQY
>.|11|TRBJ1-2|TRBV2
ASNPGRVYGYT
>TRBD1|12|TRBJ1-6|TRBV2
ASSERDSYSPLH
>.|13|TRBJ2-1|TRBV28
ASTIPGAGYNEQF
>TRBD1|13|TRBJ1-2|TRBV10-2
ASSDGQGGAYGYT
>TRBD1|13|TRBJ2-7|TRBV20-1
SASQPGQGSYEQY
>TRBD2|11|TRBJ2-1|TRBV12-3/TRBV12-4
ASSFQGGDEQF
>.|13|TRBJ1-1|TRBV7-9
ASRDKDRLNTEAF
>TRBD1|12|TRBJ1-2|TRBV18
ASSSLQQGNGYT
>TRBD1|12|TRBJ2-1|TRBV15
ATSRKTGVYEQF
>.|11|TRBJ1-5|TRBV12-3/TRBV12-4
ASSTTGNQPQH
>.|9|TRBJ2-7|TRBV6-5
ASSTDYEQY
>.|13|TRBJ1-2|TRBV10-3
AISSATSGFFGYT
>.|12|TRBJ1-3|TRBV2
ASSYRVSGNTIY
>TRBD2|11|TRBJ2-5|TRBV11-2
ASRGGGQETQY
>TRBD1|14|TRBJ2-1|TRBV11-3
ASSFYSGTGRDEQF
>.|12|TRBJ2-7|TRBV19
ASSPESTSYEQY
>TRBD1|13|TRBJ1-5|TRBV3-1/TRBV3-2
ASSRDRGGNQPQH
>.|13|TRBJ1-6|TRBV6-5
ASSLRSSYNSPLH
>.|11|TRBJ1-1|TRBV6-5
ASSLQGAYEAF
>.|14|TRBJ1-3|TRBV4-2
ASSQGDTRGGNTIY
>TRBD1|14|TRBJ2-2|TRBV27
ASSRQGYSDTGELF
>TRBD1|13|TRBJ2-5|TRBV6-6
ASSGGGTGQETQY
>TRBD1|14|TRBJ1-5|TRBV4-2
ASSQEGDREGQPQH
>TRBD1|12|TRBJ1-4|TRBV18
ASSPGTGMEKLF
>TRBD2|15|TRBJ2-2|TRBV9
ASSVELAGAFTGELF
>TRBD2|14|TRBJ2-5|TRBV19
ASSHRAGGRQETQY
>TRBD1|13|TRBJ2-5|TRBV7-6
ASSLGSAGGETQY